These T cell receptor beta chains were read from a single sample in a study of T cells after yellow fever vaccination. TCRdb called the 5' RACE reads again in MiXCR, with one record for every CDR3 protein. This sample yields 600,000 to 750,000 distinct CDR3 sequences, of which 9% to 15% are seen a single time; under 15% belongs to the top ten. The source was PBMCs, collected on the day of the yellow fever booster vaccination. The receptors were gathered from a man in his thirties or forties who received the YFV17D yellow fever vaccine. The CDR3 runs from the conserved cysteine through the conserved F or W. D genes are given only for firm matches. Rows may omit the clone size; those that give it use once, few, many or a size class.

>NA|few|TRBJ1-3|TRBV20-1
CSARMPGRNTIYF
TGCAGTGCTAGAATGCCAGGAAGAAACACCATATATTTT
>TRBD1|few|TRBJ2-7|TRBV9
CASSLQTGGGYEQYF
TGTGCCAGCAGCCTTCAGACAGGGGGCGGGTACGAGCAGTACTTC
>NA|NA|TRBJ1-5|TRBV30
CAWSLQGNQPQHF
TGTGCCTGGAGTCTTCAGGGCAATCAGCCCCAGCATTTT
>TRBD2|few|TRBJ2-3|TRBV27
CASSGLAIDTQYF
TGTGCCAGCAGCGGACTAGCAATAGATACGCAGTATTTT
>NA|NA|TRBJ2-3|TRBV5-1
CASSYDSLRSDTQYF
TGCGCCAGCAGCTACGACAGCTTGCGTTCAGATACGCAGTATTTT
>NA|few|TRBJ2-7|TRBV27
CASSLSPDSQAGEQYF
TGTGCCAGCAGTTTATCTCCCGACAGCCAGGCGGGTGAGCAGTACTTC
>NA|NA|TRBJ2-5|TRBV27
CASSSGTDGETQYF
TGTGCCAGCAGTTCCGGGACGGACGGGGAGACCCAGTACTTC
>TRBD1|many|TRBJ2-1|TRBV24-1
CATSDPDRGNEQFF
TGTGCCACCAGTGATCCAGACAGGGGCAATGAGCAGTTCTTC
>NA|few|TRBJ2-3|TRBV20-1
CSAASSGTDTQYF
TGCAGTGCGGCTAGTAGTGGCACAGATACGCAGTATTTT
>NA|many|TRBJ2-1|TRBV28
CASSERDEQFF
TGTGCCAGCAGTGAACGGGATGAGCAGTTCTTC
>TRBD2|few|TRBJ2-1|TRBV7-2
CASSLTRLAGGGGNEQFF
TGTGCCAGCAGCTTAACGAGACTAGCGGGAGGAGGGGGCAATGAGCAGTTCTTC
>NA|few|TRBJ1-3|TRBV3-1
CASSQDAGAGNTIYF
TGTGCCAGCAGCCAAGATGCGGGTGCAGGAAACACCATATATTTT
>NA|NA|TRBJ2-7|TRBV5-1
CASSLALTDYEQYF
TGCGCCAGCAGCTTGGCCCTGACGGACTACGAGCAGTACTTC
>NA|NA|TRBJ2-1|TRBV7-9
CASSLRRVGSEQFF
TGTGCCAGCAGCTTAAGGCGGGTTGGGAGTGAGCAGTTCTTC
>NA|NA|TRBJ2-7|TRBV20-1
CSAQRGDKSYEQYF
TGCAGTGCCCAGAGGGGGGATAAATCCTACGAGCAGTACTTC
>NA|NA|TRBJ2-7|TRBV7-2
CASSSSGGSSYEQYF
TGTGCCAGCAGCTCCAGCGGAGGGAGCTCCTACGAGCAGTACTTC
>NA|once|TRBJ1-2|TRBV7-2
CASSLRRGYTF
TGTGCCAGCAGCTTGCGGCGCGGCTACACCTTC
>TRBD2|NA|TRBJ2-3|TRBV5-8
CASSQGLAGEITDTQYF
TGTGCCAGCAGCCAGGGACTAGCGGGAGAGATCACAGATACGCAGTATTTT
>NA|few|TRBJ1-1|TRBV7-2
CASSLVYMNTEAFF
TGTGCCAGCAGCTTAGTTTACATGAACACTGAAGCTTTCTTT
>TRBD2|NA|TRBJ2-1|TRBV28
CASSLGLAGREQFF
TGTGCCAGCAGTTTGGGACTAGCTGGGAGGGAGCAGTTCTTC
>NA|NA|TRBJ1-2|TRBV5-6
CASSLAWIFNYGYTF
TGTGCCAGCAGCTTGGCGTGGATTTTTAACTATGGCTACACCTTC
>TRBD2|NA|TRBJ2-7|TRBV29-1
CSVGSGINYEQYF
TGCAGCGTTGGGAGCGGGATCAACTACGAGCAGTACTTC
>NA|many|TRBJ2-2|TRBV30
CAWRDGPGELFF
TGTGCCTGGAGGGATGGCCCCGGGGAGCTGTTTTTT
>NA|many|TRBJ2-1|TRBV15
CATSTGHVGQINEQFF
TGTGCCACCAGCACCGGACATGTGGGTCAAATCAATGAGCAGTTCTTC
>NA|many|TRBJ1-2|TRBV7-2
CASSYDPWYGYTF
TGTGCCAGCAGCTATGACCCATGGTATGGCTACACCTTC
>TRBD2|NA|TRBJ2-1|TRBV7-2
CASRREGLNEQFF
TGTGCCAGCAGGCGGGAGGGCCTCAATGAGCAGTTCTTC
>TRBD1|NA|TRBJ1-1|TRBV29-1
CSVGQGEEAFF
TGCAGCGTTGGACAGGGAGAGGAAGCTTTCTTT
>TRBD2|many|TRBJ2-1|TRBV4-3
CASSPTSASYNEQFF
TGCGCCAGCAGCCCTACTAGCGCGTCCTACAATGAGCAGTTCTTC
>NA|NA|TRBJ1-1|TRBV6-5
CASSWTAMNTEAFF
TGTGCCAGCAGTTGGACAGCAATGAACACTGAAGCTTTCTTT
>NA|few|TRBJ2-2|TRBV5-1
CASSLVLGARELFF
TGCGCCAGCAGCTTGGTGTTGGGGGCCCGGGAGCTGTTTTTT
>NA|few|TRBJ1-3|TRBV7-9
CASSFRDANSGNTIYF
TGTGCCAGCAGCTTCCGGGACGCAAACTCTGGAAACACCATATATTTT
>TRBD2|NA|TRBJ2-5|TRBV2
CASISGLAGLGTQYF
TGTGCCAGCATATCGGGACTAGCGGGATTGGGGACCCAGTACTTC
>NA|NA|TRBJ2-3|TRBV29-1
CSVTGTTDTQYF
TGCAGCGTCACCGGGACAACGGATACGCAGTATTTT
>TRBD2|few|TRBJ2-7|TRBV7-2
CASSLWATSGSKSEQYF
TGTGCCAGCAGCTTATGGGCCACTAGCGGGAGTAAGAGCGAGCAGTACTTC
>TRBD2|few|TRBJ2-1|TRBV5-1
CASSLQASGRDNEQFF
TGCGCCAGCAGCTTGCAAGCTAGCGGGAGGGACAATGAGCAGTTCTTC
>TRBD2|NA|TRBJ2-1|TRBV5-1
CASSAMTSGSYNEQFF
TGCGCCAGCAGCGCGATGACTAGCGGCTCCTACAATGAGCAGTTCTTC
>NA|NA|TRBJ2-7|TRBV10-2
CASRRGLSSYEQYF
TGCGCCAGCAGGCGGGGATTAAGCTCCTACGAGCAGTACTTC
>NA|few|TRBJ2-3|TRBV20-1
CSAGGDSRPTDTQYF
TGCAGTGCCGGGGGTGACTCACGTCCCACAGATACGCAGTATTTT
>TRBD1|NA|TRBJ2-3|TRBV7-2
CASSLAGQGVADTQYF
TGTGCCAGCAGCTTAGCCGGACAGGGGGTTGCAGATACGCAGTATTTT
>NA|NA|TRBJ2-3|TRBV29-1
CSVVSILITDTQYF
TGCAGCGTTGTCTCGATACTCATCACAGATACGCAGTATTTT
>NA|NA|TRBJ2-7|TRBV20-1
CSAGRDSPYEQYF
TGCAGTGCTGGAAGGGACTCCCCCTACGAGCAGTACTTC
>NA|few|TRBJ1-3|TRBV20-1
CSARDSNRDSGNTIYF
TGCAGTGCTAGGGACAGCAACAGGGACTCTGGAAACACCATATATTTT
>NA|many|TRBJ1-1|TRBV29-1
CSTGHRMNTEAFF
TGCAGCACTGGGCACAGAATGAACACTGAAGCTTTCTTT
>TRBD1|few|TRBJ1-1|TRBV5-1
CASSLRDRGLNTEAFF
TGCGCCAGCAGCCTGCGGGACAGGGGGCTGAACACTGAAGCTTTCTTT
>NA|few|TRBJ2-1|TRBV7-9
CASNPLQAEGEQFF
TGTGCCAGCAATCCCCTCCAAGCGGAGGGTGAGCAGTTCTTC
>TRBD1|NA|TRBJ2-1|TRBV19
CASSIGQGQMIGQFF
TGTGCCAGTAGTATTGGACAGGGACAGATGATAGGGCAGTTCTTC
>TRBD1|many|TRBJ1-2|TRBV3-1
CASSQGQGNYGYTF
TGTGCCAGCAGCCAAGGACAGGGCAACTATGGCTACACCTTC
>NA|NA|TRBJ2-3|TRBV7-2
CASSLATRASTDTQYF
TGTGCCAGCAGCTTAGCAACTAGAGCTAGCACAGATACGCAGTATTTT
>NA|few|TRBJ2-3|TRBV20-1
CSARTFLDTADTQYF
TGCAGTGCTAGGACTTTTTTGGACACGGCAGATACGCAGTATTTT